These 7 T cell receptor beta chains share one sample of origin, sequenced in a study of cytomegalovirus exposure and HLA in healthy donors. PCR employed 60 Vbeta and 13 Jbeta primers. Profiled with immunoSEQ multiplex PCR; TCRdb holds only in-frame clones, not every one. Of under 200,000 clones listed, 62% were seen once; the top ten hold around 2.9%. The material sequenced was PBMCs. The receptors shown here come from a man aged 35 to 55 in good health and CMV-seronegative.

This chain links TRBV5-1 with TRBJ1-1; 7 bases agree with TRBD1. Germline values: CDR1 SGHRS, CDR2 YFSETQ. The V gene end was trimmed by 4 bases and the J gene end by 1 base; junction bases not matched to a gene: 7. The CDR3 spans 15 residues. CDR3 DNA: TGCGCCAGCAGCATTACAGGGGACAAGAACACTGAAGCTTTCTTT. This sequence encodes CASSITGDKNTEAFF.

In nucleotides, the CDR3 is TGTGCCAGCAGCTCCCGGACTAGCGGATACGAGCAGTACTTC. It codes for CASSSRTSGYEQYF. V is TRBV11-1 and J is TRBJ2-7; 10 nucleotides match TRBD2. J was trimmed by 4 bases and V by 4 bases; bases with no gene match: 4. The CDR3 runs to 14 residues. Germline CDR1 and CDR2: SGHAT and FQDESV (reference sequence).

This clone was observed a handful of times. At one end the junction does not follow the germline gene, possibly because of a read error. The rearrangement links TRBV7-9 to TRBJ2-7, with 9 bases identical to TRBD1. CDR1 and CDR2 from the germline V gene are SEHNR and FQNEAQ (reference sequence). This CDR3 is 13 amino acids long. CDR3 in DNA: TGTTCCAGCAGCTCGACAGGGGGATATGAGCAGTACTTC. Protein: CSSSSTGGYEQYF.

The table lists this clone with a few counts. The chain combines TRBV25-1 with TRBJ1-3; D uncertain. CDR3 size: 14 residues. Deletions cut 6 bases from V and 4 bases from J, with 13 bases between. Germline lookup yields CDR1 MGHDK and CDR2 SYGVNS. The CDR3 DNA reads TGTGCCAGCAGGGCCTGGCCCGAAGGAAACACCATATATTTT. Its translation: CASRAWPEGNTIYF.

This clone came up a few times. The J gene is TRBJ1-2, the V gene TRBV5-1; 7 bases are a match to TRBD1. Germline CDR1 and CDR2: SGHRS and YFSETQ. This CDR3 region has 15 residues. The V gene end was trimmed by 4 bases and the J gene end by 4 bases; junction bases not matched to a gene: 10. CDR3 sequence reads: CASSKSRGDGYGYTF. The CDR3 region has the DNA TGCGCCAGCAGCAAAAGCAGGGGGGACGGCTATGGCTACACCTTC.

The chain carries TRBV4-1 and TRBJ2-1; D perhaps matches TRBD2 (5 bases). V lost 4 bases and J 9 bases, leaving 22 bases between the germline ends. Germline V lookup: CDR1 MGHRA, CDR2 YSYEKL. There are 16 residues in the CDR3. CDR3 nucleotide sequence: TGCGCCAGCAGCCCCGAGGCGAGTAGCGCTTCGGGTGAGCAGTTCTTC. This translates into CASSPEASSASGEQFF.

J is TRBJ2-1 and V is TRBV2, with D tentatively TRBD1 (5 bases). There are 15 residues in the CDR3. The V and J ends lost 6 bases and 2 bases respectively, with 14 bases between them. Germline CDR1 and CDR2: SNHLY and FYNNEI. The CDR3 region has the DNA TGTGCCAGCAGGTATCAGGGTTCGGCCTACAATGAGCAGTTCTTC. Its translation is CASRYQGSAYNEQFF.